The clone carrying this TCR beta chain was seen a few times. The antigen is not known. Addition of a universal primer site occurred through template switching, and cDNA carried unique molecular identifiers. TCRdb re-called the 5' RACE reads with MiXCR, one entry per CDR3 protein. In the table there are about 300,000 distinct CDR3 sequences, more than 9% of which are singletons. These data originate in a study of identical twins. Overall study findings and caveats: Alpha sequences that were out-of-frame and twin-shared showed an excess of low generation probability. Zero-insertion results could be subject to partial confounding by invariant MAIT and iNKT cells.

The CDR3 consists of 16 residues. CDR1 is DFQATT, CDR2 SNEGSKA, per germline (reference sequence). The V and J ends lost 1 base and 1 base respectively, with 13 bases between them. This sample also belongs to another study, concerning yellow fever vaccine responses in identical twins. That investigation notes: Twins reportedly mounted vaccine T cell responses that seemed partly convergent, partly personalized.

The chain recombines TRBV20-1 with TRBJ2-2; D is possibly TRBD1 (6 bases). What was sequenced was CD8+ T cells sorted from blood. This sequence originates from a woman aged 18-30 years in good health. CDR3 region: CSARGADRRNTGELFF. The CDR3 bases are TGCAGTGCTAGAGGAGCGGACAGACGGAACACCGGGGAGCTGTTTTTT.